This TCR beta chain was observed in a study of cytomegalovirus exposure and HLA in healthy donors. CDR1 and CDR2 (germline): MGHRA, YSYEKL. The CDR3 has 14 residues. Trimming shortened V by 5 bases and J by 1 base, and 11 bases separated the two germline ends. Use of 60 Vbeta and 13 Jbeta primers characterized the PCR. Generated by immunoSEQ multiplex PCR, the TCRdb table keeps only in-frame clones and is missing some. The sample's table shows 100,000 to 150,000 clones. The rearrangement joins TRBV4-1 to TRBJ2-5, with D uncertain. The sequenced material came from PBMCs. The sequence derives from a man aged 18 to 29 in good health and CMV-seronegative. In DNA, the CDR3 is TGCGCCAGCAGCGGTTTGACTTTCCAAGAGACCCAGTACTTC. It translates to CASSGLTFQETQYF.